Presented here are 18 T cell receptor beta chains from one specimen sequenced in a study of cytomegalovirus exposure and HLA in healthy donors. 13 Jbeta primers and 60 Vbeta primers were used for the PCR. Sequenced by immunoSEQ multiplex PCR; TCRdb stores in-frame clones only, minus some. Among 150,000 to 200,000 clones, about 80% were seen once, and the ten largest hold under 7.5%. The sample comprised PBMCs. The origin of the receptors is a man aged 30 to 45 in good health and CMV-seropositive.

The V gene is TRBV5-1, the J gene TRBJ1-2, with 8 bases that match TRBD1. CDR1 SGHRS and CDR2 YFSETQ come from the germline V gene. V lost 0 bases and J lost 4; bases outside the gene matches: 5. This CDR3 is 15 amino acids long. The CDR3 is CASSLARTGLYGYTF. CDR3 nucleotide sequence: TGCGCCAGCAGCTTGGCCAGGACAGGGCTCTATGGCTACACCTTC.

This chain links TRBV2 with TRBJ2-5; D is ambiguous. V lost 5 bases and J lost 5, with 15 bases in between. The CDR3 is made up of 14 amino acids. The germline CDR1 and CDR2 sequences are SNHLY and FYNNEI. CDR3 nucleotides: TGTGCCAGCAGTCCCTCGACACAACGGGAGACCCAGTACTTC. Its translation is CASSPSTQRETQYF.

This chain's CDR3 is CASSSDRGRADTQYF. The DNA for the CDR3 is TGTGCCAGCAGCTCAGACAGGGGGCGGGCAGATACGCAGTATTTT. J is TRBJ2-3 and V is TRBV11-2; 10 nucleotides agree with TRBD1. This CDR3 comprises 15 residues. The trim removed 4 bases at V and 4 bases at J, leaving 5 bases unmatched. The V gene's germline CDR1 is SGHAT and CDR2 FQNNGV. Full variable domain (remainder filled in from reference TRBV11-2 and TRBJ2-3): EAGVAQSPRYKIIEKRQSVAFWCNPISGHATLYWYQQILGQGPKLLIQFQNNGVVDDSQLPKDRFSAERLKGVDSTLKIQPAKLEDSAVYLCASSSDRGRADTQYFGPGTRLTVL.

This chain connects TRBV27 to TRBJ2-1; D perhaps matches TRBD2 (6 bases). The CDR3 sequence is 16 residues long. The germline V and J ends were trimmed by 6 bases and 0 bases, with 15 bases remaining between them. Germline lookup yields CDR1 MNHEY and CDR2 SMNVEV (reference sequence). DNA for the CDR3: TGTGCCAGCAGACCGGGGGACCAGAGCTCCTACAATGAGCAGTTCTTC. The encoded protein is CASRPGDQSSYNEQFF.

The V gene is TRBV6-5, the J gene TRBJ2-1; possibly TRBD2 for D (5 bases). The V gene's germline CDR1 is MNHEY and CDR2 SVGAGI. Trimming removed 2 bases at V and 5 bases at J, with 10 bases between. The CDR3 totals 14 residues. As DNA, the CDR3 is TGTGCCAGCAGTTACAGGCCTAGCAACAATGAGCAGTTCTTC. Protein product: CASSYRPSNNEQFF.

The CDR3 region has the DNA TGTGCCAGCAGTGAAGGGACTAGCGGGTACGAGCAGTACTTC. It translates to CASSEGTSGYEQYF. V and J are TRBV6-1 and TRBJ2-7; TRBD2 matches at 11 bases. Germline values: CDR1 MNHNS, CDR2 SASEGT. V trimming: 1 base; J trimming: 4 bases; junction bases outside the gene matches: 0. CDR3 length equals 14 residues.

V usage is TRBV4-2 and J usage is TRBJ2-5; 7 bases match TRBD2. The J call could be wrong; TRBJ2-7 is a better fit for the DNA end. CDR1 and CDR2 from the germline V gene are LGHNA and YNFKEQ. CDR3 size: 14 residues. CDR3 region: CASRPGLDSYEQYF. Written as DNA, the CDR3 is TGTGCCAGCAGACCAGGACTAGATTCCTACGAGCAGTACTTC.

The chain couples TRBV7-6 to TRBJ2-2; 11 nucleotides align to TRBD2. CDR3 size: 16 residues. Germline V CDR1 and CDR2: SGHVS, FNYEAQ. V trimming: 5 bases; J trimming: 1 base; junction bases outside the gene matches: 3. The CDR3 region is CASSPGLAGNTGELFF. The DNA for the CDR3 is TGTGCCAGCAGCCCCGGACTAGCGGGGAACACCGGGGAGCTGTTTTTT.

In DNA form, the CDR3 reads TGTGCCAGCAGTATAACTAGGCATCCTAGCACAGATACGCAGTATTTT. Translated, it gives CASSITRHPSTDTQYF. The V and J genes are TRBV27 and TRBJ2-3; possible D gene TRBD2, 5 bases. This CDR3 has 16 amino acids. Trimming cost V 5 bases and J 0 bases, with 15 bases left between them. The germline V gene has CDR1 MNHEY and CDR2 SMNVEV (reference sequence).

Comment on this clone: The junction and the germline gene differ at one end; a read error may be behind it. The rearrangement uses TRBV28 and TRBJ2-7; the D gene is possibly TRBD1 (5 bases). Per the germline V gene, CDR1 is MDHEN and CDR2 is SYDVKM. The CDR3 extends over 14 amino acids. CDR3 in DNA: TGTGCCAGCCTTAAAAGACAGACCTCCCACGAGCAGTACTTC. It specifies CASLKRQTSHEQYF.

The chain has TRBV28 and TRBJ1-1; tentatively, D is TRBD1 (6 bases). This CDR3 is 14 amino acids long. Germline V gene sequence: CDR1 MDHEN, CDR2 SYDVKM. V lost 5 bases and J 5 bases, leaving 15 bases between the germline ends. The CDR3 sequence: CASSRAGASTEAFF. Here the CDR3 DNA reads TGTGCCAGCAGTCGTGCAGGGGCGTCGACTGAAGCTTTCTTT. The full variable domain, in which reference TRBV28 and TRBJ1-1 provide the parts outside the CDR3, is DVKVTQSSRYLVKRTGEKVFLECVQDMDHENMFWYRQDPGLGLRLIYFSYDVKMKEKGDIPEGYSVSREKKERFSLILESASTNQTSMYLCASSRAGASTEAFFGQGTRLTVV.

V gene TRBV11-3 combines with J gene TRBJ1-6, with no clear D. The CDR3 contains 12 residues. CDR1 is SGHNT, CDR2 YENEEA, per germline. V lost 4 bases and J lost 7, with 5 bases in between. CDR3 amino acids: CASSSRNSPLHF. CDR3 nucleotide sequence: TGTGCCAGCAGCTCGAGGAATTCACCCCTCCACTTT.

The chain uses TRBV10-1 and TRBJ2-7, with 9 bases lining up with TRBD1. The J segment lost 0 bases and the V segment lost 0 bases, leaving 6 bases of the junction unmatched. Looked up from germline, CDR1 is WNHNN and CDR2 is SYGVQD (reference sequence). The CDR3 is made up of 17 amino acids. The CDR3 DNA reads as TGCGCCAGCAGTGAGTCCCTTGGGACAGGGAGCTCCTACGAGCAGTACTTC. Translating gives CASSESLGTGSSYEQYF.

The chain is built from TRBV10-2 and TRBJ2-7; 9 bases agree with TRBD1. There are 14 residues in the CDR3. Germline loops: CDR1 WSHSY, CDR2 SAAADI. V lost 6 bases and J lost 1; bases outside the gene matches: 4. The CDR3 DNA is TGCGCCAGCAGCGGACAGGGGCCTTCCTACGAGCAGTACTTC. This encodes CASSGQGPSYEQYF.

V is TRBV7-9 and J is TRBJ1-1; 7 bases fit TRBD1. CDR1 SEHNR and CDR2 FQNEAQ come from the germline V gene (reference sequence). The V segment lost 7 bases and the J segment 5 bases; nucleotides outside the gene matches: 7. The CDR3 sequence is 13 residues long. CDR3 coding DNA: TGTGCCAGCATCAGGGGGGCGCGTACTGAAGCTTTCTTT. Translated, it gives CASIRGARTEAFF.

The chain employs TRBV6-5 and TRBJ1-1, with unresolved D. This CDR3 is built from 14 residues. Between the trimmed V and J ends, which lost 4 bases and 5 bases, there was a span of 14 bases. The germline CDR1 and CDR2 sequences are MNHEY and SVGAGI. Written as DNA, the CDR3 is TGTGCCAGCAGTTCCGGCCCCCCGGGAACTGAAGCTTTCTTT. Amino acids: CASSSGPPGTEAFF.

This chain joins TRBV28 and TRBJ2-2; 7 bases are shared with TRBD1. The CDR3 spans 15 residues. With V trimmed by 5 bases and J by 6 bases, 9 bases remained unmatched. Germline V gene sequence: CDR1 MDHEN, CDR2 SYDVKM. This CDR3 is CASSIRPGQAGELFF. CDR3 nucleotide sequence: TGTGCCAGCAGTATCAGACCTGGACAGGCCGGGGAGCTGTTTTTT.

This chain joins TRBV6-5 and TRBJ2-3; D is unclear. The CDR3 runs to 16 residues. The V and J ends lost 2 bases and 3 bases respectively, with 15 bases between them. From germline, CDR1 is MNHEY and CDR2 SVGAGI. CDR3 in amino acids: CASSYDSVGETDTQYF. DNA of the CDR3: TGTGCCAGCAGTTACGATTCGGTGGGCGAGACAGATACGCAGTATTTT.